These 17 T cell receptor beta chains share one sample of origin, sequenced in a study of vaccination and CD4 T cells after COVID-19. Their antigens remain unidentified. Treatment denoted: roughly ten-day PBMC culture with coronavirus spike peptide pools or control peptides (ViraFEST assay). One should note that the unexposed donor's CD4+ T cells were collected before the COVID-19 pandemic (2011-2018). The Oncomine TCR Beta short-read assay was applied to DNA of cultured CD4+ T cells. The genomic DNA was obtained from cultured CD4+ T cells by extraction with the QIAamp micro DNA kit. TCRdb reanalysed the PCR reads using MiXCR and keeps one entry per CDR3 protein. This table holds thousands of distinct CDR3 sequences, over 25% found once. Sequencing input: CD4+ T cells from blood, cultured in vitro. The receptor source for this set is a human donor in good health.

This rearrangement joins TRBV29-1 to TRBJ2-3; D is uncertain. The CDR3 consists of 13 residues. With 4 bases removed from V and 2 bases from J, the gap between germline ends came to 10 bases. CDR1 is SQVTM, CDR2 ANQGSEA, per germline. Written as DNA, the CDR3 is TGCAGCGTTGCTCGGCAACACACAGATACGCAGTATTTT. Protein product: CSVARQHTDTQYF.

This clonotype was picked up a small number of times. The chain recombines TRBV7-2 with TRBJ1-2, with TRBD1 matching 8 bases. V lost 5 bases to trimming and J lost 7 bases; unmatched junction nucleotides: 9. CDR3 length: 14 amino acids. In germline, CDR1 is SGHTA, CDR2 FQGNSA. The CDR3 bases are TGTGCCAGCAGCCTCCCGCGGACAGGGTTTGGCTACACCTTC. Its translation is CASSLPRTGFGYTF.

This clonotype was found a few times. V gene TRBV15 combines with J gene TRBJ1-1, with TRBD1 as a possible D gene (5 bases). CDR1 and CDR2 (germline): LNHNV, YYDKDF (reference sequence). This CDR3 is built from 18 residues. Trimming removed 3 bases at V and 3 bases at J, with 23 bases between. For the CDR3, the DNA is TGTGCCACCAGCAGCACCTGGGGACGGGTGGGTGATGACACTGAAGCTTTCTTT. It encodes CATSSTWGRVGDDTEAFF.

The chain carries TRBV7-9 and TRBJ1-5, with D possibly being TRBD1 (5 bases). The CDR3 length is 18 residues. Trimming removed 5 bases at V and 1 base at J, with 21 bases between. The germline V gene has CDR1 SEHNR and CDR2 FQNEAQ (reference sequence). The CDR3 coding sequence is TGTGCCAGCAGCAACACCGGGGGGAAGGATCGGAGCAATCAGCCCCAGCATTTT. Protein product: CASSNTGGKDRSNQPQHF.

The J gene is TRBJ2-3, the V gene TRBV6-1; 10 bases are a match to TRBD1. CDR3 length: 16 amino acids. CDR1 and CDR2 (germline): MNHNS, SASEGT. After removal of 4 bases from V and 1 base from J, the junction contained 5 bases not matched to a gene. The CDR3 DNA reads TGTGCCAGCAGTGGGTCGGGACAGGGGCGCACAGATACGCAGTATTTT. Protein sequence: CASSGSGQGRTDTQYF.

This clonotype turned up a few times. The V call is TRBV6-1, the J call TRBJ2-3; D call uncertain. The CDR3 is made up of 11 amino acids. Germline V CDR1 and CDR2: MNHNS, SASEGT. V was trimmed by 1 base and J by 6 bases, leaving 2 bases between them. The CDR3 region is CASSEVDTQYF. The DNA for the CDR3 is TGTGCCAGCAGTGAAGTTGATACGCAGTATTTT.

This clonotype came up a few times. The chain is built from TRBV6-1 and TRBJ2-1; TRBD2 matches at 10 bases. Germline-derived CDR1 and CDR2 are MNHNS and SASEGT. The CDR3 length is 14 residues. V shed 5 bases, J shed 8 bases, and the junction held 6 bases outside the gene matches. As DNA, the CDR3 is TGTGCCAGCAGTCCGGGACTAGCGTGGGATGAGCAGTTCTTC. Translation gives CASSPGLAWDEQFF.

This chain links TRBV6-1 with TRBJ2-4; 10 bases line up with TRBD1. In germline, CDR1 is MNHNS, CDR2 SASEGT. J was trimmed by 1 base and V by 7 bases; bases with no gene match: 4. CDR3 length: 15 residues. CDR3 sequence: CASKMGQGAKNIQYF. The CDR3 region has the DNA TGTGCCAGCAAAATGGGACAGGGGGCCAAAAACATTCAGTACTTC.

This clonotype was picked up a small number of times. The chain joins TRBV6-2 or TRBV6-3 to TRBJ2-5; 15 positions match TRBD2. CDR3 length equals 19 residues. The germline gives CDR1 MNHEY, CDR2 SVGEGT. The junction had 16 bases not matched to a gene; V was cut back by 6 bases and J by 5 bases. In DNA form, the CDR3 reads TGTGCCAGCAGACGATTCAGGACCGGGACTAGCGGGAGGTCTGAGACCCAGTACTTC. Residues: CASRRFRTGTSGRSETQYF.

The rearrangement joins TRBV5-8 to TRBJ1-5, with D tentatively TRBD1 (5 bases). The ends were cut back, 1 base at V and 5 bases at J, with 16 bases in the middle. The CDR3 extends over 16 amino acids. Germline CDR1 reads SGHTS; CDR2 reads YDEGEE. Here the CDR3 reads CASSLRDFAFDQPQHF. CDR3 in DNA: TGTGCCAGCAGCTTGAGGGACTTTGCGTTCGATCAGCCCCAGCATTTT.

The chain joins TRBV28 to TRBJ2-3; D is unresolved. V lost 3 bases and J lost 5, with 9 bases in between. The length of the CDR3 is 13 residues. Germline V CDR1 and CDR2: MDHEN, SYDVKM. The CDR3 DNA is TGTGCCAGCAGTTTCCGTAGGAAAGATACGCAGTATTTT. Translated, it gives CASSFRRKDTQYF.

This clonotype was observed a handful of times. The chain is built from TRBV5-5 and TRBJ2-6, with no clear D. Germline lookup yields CDR1 SGHKS and CDR2 YYEKEE (reference sequence). The CDR3 loop spans 17 amino acids. V lost 4 bases and J lost 0, with 14 bases in between. Here the CDR3 reads CASSPVWPNSGANVLTF. The CDR3 nucleotides read TGTGCCAGCAGCCCTGTGTGGCCAAACTCTGGGGCCAACGTCCTGACTTTC.

The genes are TRBV20-1 and TRBJ2-5; 9 nucleotides line up with TRBD2. Germline assignment: CDR1 DFQATT and CDR2 SNEGSKA (reference sequence). This CDR3 comprises 14 residues. After removal of 6 bases from V and 6 bases from J, the junction contained 11 bases not matched to a gene. CDR3 protein: CSATSASGKKTQYF. In DNA form, the CDR3 reads TGCAGTGCCACCTCGGCTAGCGGGAAAAAGACCCAGTACTTC.

Only a few counts were recorded for this clonotype. The chain employs TRBV20-1 and TRBJ2-6; D is perhaps TRBD1 (6 bases). CDR3 length equals 14 residues. V lost 5 bases and J 10 bases, leaving 18 bases between the germline ends. Per germline, CDR1 DFQATT and CDR2 SNEGSKA (reference sequence). CDR3 loop: CSAGPGSGTNVLTF. The CDR3, as DNA: TGCAGTGCTGGGCCCGGGTCTGGGACAAACGTCCTGACTTTC.

The gene calls are TRBV7-9 and TRBJ2-5; D is perhaps TRBD2 (5 bases). The CDR3 consists of 15 residues. Germline CDR1 and CDR2: SEHNR and FQNEAQ (reference sequence). V was cut by 5 bases and J by 4 bases, with 17 bases left in between. DNA for the CDR3: TGTGCCAGCAGCCCCCCCGGGCGCGGGCCAGAGACCCAGTACTTC. Translated: CASSPPGRGPETQYF.

The chain carries TRBV14 and TRBJ2-3; D could derive from TRBD1 or TRBD2 (5 bases each). Trimming pared 3 bases from V and 0 bases from J, leaving 13 bases between. Germline V gives CDR1 SGHDN, CDR2 FVKESK. The CDR3 is 16 amino acids. CDR3 nucleotides: TGTGCCAGCAGCCATAGCCCGGGACCTAGCACAGATACGCAGTATTTT. Amino acid sequence: CASSHSPGPSTDTQYF.

By sample fraction, this clonotype is medium-sized. The chain recombines TRBV4-2 with TRBJ2-3; 16 bases are shared with TRBD2. The CDR3 totals 20 residues. CDR1 is LGHNA, CDR2 YNFKEQ, per germline. V lost 0 bases, J lost 4 bases, and 10 bases stayed unmatched. The CDR3: CASSQDPPGLAGGRADTQYF. The CDR3 DNA reads TGTGCCAGCAGCCAAGATCCCCCGGGACTAGCGGGAGGGAGGGCAGATACGCAGTATTTT.